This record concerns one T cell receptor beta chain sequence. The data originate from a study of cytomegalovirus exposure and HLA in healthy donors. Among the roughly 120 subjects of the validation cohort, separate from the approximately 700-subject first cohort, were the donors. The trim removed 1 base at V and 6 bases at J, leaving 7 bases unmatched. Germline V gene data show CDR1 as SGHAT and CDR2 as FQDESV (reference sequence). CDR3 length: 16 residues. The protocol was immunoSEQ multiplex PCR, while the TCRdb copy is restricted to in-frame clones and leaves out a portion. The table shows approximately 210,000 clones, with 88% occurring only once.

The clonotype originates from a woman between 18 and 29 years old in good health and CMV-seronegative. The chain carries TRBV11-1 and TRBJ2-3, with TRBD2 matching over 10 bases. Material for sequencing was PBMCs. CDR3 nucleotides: TGTGCCAGCAGCTTAGGCGCTAGCGGGAGAGGCGATACGCAGTATTTT. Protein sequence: CASSLGASGRGDTQYF.